This T cell receptor beta chain was identified in a study of OX40 agonist ivuxolimab in advanced cancers. Whole-study context: Intravenous ivuxolimab at 0.01 to 10 mg/kg was given to patients every 2 weeks. Patients undergoing dose escalation presented with hepatocellular carcinoma, melanoma, renal cell or head and neck cancer.

Method: immunoSEQ multiplex PCR; TCRdb's copy keeps in-frame clones and lacks some. The sample records about 64,000 clones, 80% to 90% being singletons. The CDR3 contains 17 residues. Germline V gene lookup returns CDR1 MNHEY and CDR2 SMNVEV (reference sequence). The J segment lost 3 bases and the V segment lost 9 bases, leaving 19 bases of the junction unmatched. The sequence came from an adult with an advanced solid tumor such as melanoma, head and neck, liver or kidney cancer. The J gene is TRBJ2-7, the V gene TRBV27; 8 bases are shared with TRBD2. The sample was CD4+ or CD8+ T cells sorted from blood, taken in a trial of the OX40 agonist ivuxolimab. The CDR3 coding sequence is TGTGCCAGTCAACCCCCGTCGGGGGGGGCGAAAGGCTACGAGCAGTACTTC. Encoded protein: CASQPPSGGAKGYEQYF.